These T cell receptor beta chains were read from a single sample in a study of vaccination effects on CD4 cells after COVID-19. Data came from immunoSEQ multiplex PCR; TCRdb stores just in-frame clones and leaves some out. There are some 22,000 clones in the sample; roughly 70% occur only once, and about 7.8% lies in the top ten. These receptors lack a known antigen. The sequencing used CD4+ T cells from PBMCs cultured with SARS-CoV-2 spike peptides, collected after COVID-19 vaccination. These receptors were obtained from a human donor who received a COVID-19 vaccine. The CDR3 runs from the conserved cysteine through the conserved F or W. D genes are given only for firm matches. Clone sizes are given selectively: once, few, many, or a class where the clone is expanded.

d_gene	v_gene	abundance	j_gene	CDR3nt	CDR3aa
NA	TRBV29-1	medium-sized	TRBJ1-4	TGCAGCGTTGGACGACAGAGTAATGAAAAACTGTTTTTT	CSVGRQSNEKLFF
NA	TRBV11-1	NA	TRBJ2-5	TGTGCCAGCAAAAGGGGCCAAGAGACCCAGTACTTC	CASKRGQETQYF
NA	TRBV3-1/TRBV3-2	once	TRBJ2-7	TGTGCCAGCAGCCAATTATCCTACGAGCAGTACTTC	CASSQLSYEQYF
NA	TRBV2	NA	TRBJ1-1	TGTGCCAGCAGTGAGGGGCAGGGGAACACTGAAGCTTTCTTT	CASSEGQGNTEAFF
NA	TRBV21-1	NA	TRBJ2-7	TGTGCCAGCAGCAAAGAGGGGGGGGGAACCTACGAGCAGTACTTC	CASSKEGGGTYEQYF
NA	TRBV3-1/TRBV3-2	once	TRBJ2-7	TGTGCCAGCAGCCAGAGCAGGTACGAGCAGTACTTC	CASSQSRYEQYF
TRBD1	TRBV5-1	NA	TRBJ1-2	TGCGCCAGCAGCTTGAGGGGACAGACCTATGGCTACACCTTC	CASSLRGQTYGYTF
TRBD1	TRBV5-6	NA	TRBJ2-7	TGTGCCAGCAGAAGCCGACAGGGCTACGAGCAGTACTTC	CASRSRQGYEQYF
NA	TRBV20-1	NA	TRBJ1-1	TGCAGTGCCCAATACACTGAAGCTTTCTTT	CSAQYTEAFF
TRBD1	TRBV3-1/TRBV3-2	NA	TRBJ1-1	TGTGCCAGCAGCCAAGCGGGGACAGGGGCCACTGAAGCTTTCTTT	CASSQAGTGATEAFF
TRBD1	TRBV14	NA	TRBJ2-7	TGTGCCAGCAGCCACCCGACAGGGCCCAGGGAGCAGTACTTC	CASSHPTGPREQYF
NA	TRBV9	NA	TRBJ2-1	TGTGCCAGCAGCGTAATATCTTCCGGGGCCACGTTTCCTGAGCAGTTCTTC	CASSVISSGATFPEQFF
NA	TRBV19	NA	TRBJ1-6	TGTGCCAGTAGTATAGAGGGTGCAACCTATAATTCACCCCTCCACTTT	CASSIEGATYNSPLHF
NA	TRBV7-9	NA	TRBJ2-2	TGTGCCAGCAGCGCCCCGAACACCGGGGAGCTGTTTTTT	CASSAPNTGELFF
NA	TRBV7-8	NA	TRBJ1-1	TGTGCCAGCAGCTTAGCGTCAGGGCCCACTGAAGCTTTCTTT	CASSLASGPTEAFF
NA	TRBV3-1/TRBV3-2	NA	TRBJ2-7	TGTGCCAGCAGCCAAGAAGGGGGCTCCTACGAGCAGTACTTC	CASSQEGGSYEQYF
NA	TRBV10-1	NA	TRBJ2-7	TGCGCCAGCAGTTCCTCTGCTTCCTACGAGCAGTACTTC	CASSSSASYEQYF
NA	TRBV5-1	NA	TRBJ2-5	TGCGCCAGCAGCTTTACCGGGACACAAAAAGAGACCCAGTACTTC	CASSFTGTQKETQYF
TRBD1	TRBV7-9	large	TRBJ1-1	TGTGCCAGCAACCTCGGGACAGCCGTCTATGAAGCTTTCTTT	CASNLGTAVYEAFF
TRBD1	TRBV5-4	NA	TRBJ1-2	TGTGCCAGCAACCTTGGACAGGGAGGACGTGGCTACACCTTC	CASNLGQGGRGYTF
NA	TRBV7-9	NA	TRBJ2-1	TGTGCCAGCAGCTTATCATCAACAAACTACAATGAGCAGTTCTTC	CASSLSSTNYNEQFF
TRBD2	TRBV5-4	once	TRBJ2-2	TGTGCCAGCAGCCCGACCGGGACTAGCGTCACCGGGGAGCTGTTTTTT	CASSPTGTSVTGELFF
TRBD1	TRBV19	NA	TRBJ2-1	TGTGCCAGTCTGGGCCAAAGAGGGGGCTATGAGCAGTTCTTC	CASLGQRGGYEQFF
TRBD2	TRBV7-2	NA	TRBJ2-5	TGTGCCAGCAGCTCCCGGACTAGCGGGAGCTACGAGACCCAGTACTTC	CASSSRTSGSYETQYF
NA	TRBV11-2	NA	TRBJ2-1	TGTGCCAGCAGCTTAAGGAGACTAGTGGGTCCCAATGAGCAGTTCTTC	CASSLRRLVGPNEQFF
NA	TRBV12-2	NA	TRBJ2-2	TGTGCAAGTCGCTTAGGCCCCCCAGCGGCCCTAACCGGGGAGCTGTTTTTT	CASRLGPPAALTGELFF
NA	TRBV28	few	TRBJ1-1	TGTGCCAGCAGTTTGGCCTATCACACTGAAGCTTTCTTT	CASSLAYHTEAFF
NA	TRBV11-2	NA	TRBJ1-3	TGTGCCAGCAGCCCCCAAAACACCATATATTTT	CASSPQNTIYF
TRBD2	TRBV10-1	NA	TRBJ2-4	TGCGCCAGCAGTGAGACATCGGGACTACGATTAGCCAAAAACATTCAGTACTTC	CASSETSGLRLAKNIQYF
NA	TRBV6-5	few	TRBJ1-4	TGTGCCAGCAGCTTTGCAACTAATGAAAAACTGTTTTTT	CASSFATNEKLFF
NA	TRBV23-1	NA	TRBJ2-1	TGCGCCAGCAGTCACTGGCCCGTTGGGGGCGATGAGCAGTTCTTC	CASSHWPVGGDEQFF
TRBD1	TRBV3-1/TRBV3-2	NA	TRBJ1-1	TGTGCCAGCAGCCAACCGCCCAGGGACAGCTCGAACACTGAAGCTTTCTTT	CASSQPPRDSSNTEAFF
TRBD1	TRBV6-5	NA	TRBJ1-3	TGTGCCAGCAGTTACGAGGGGGCGGTCGGAAACACCATATATTTT	CASSYEGAVGNTIYF
TRBD2	TRBV6-1	NA	TRBJ2-7	TGTGCCAGCAGTGAAAGGGGACTAGCGGGAGGGCCCAACCAAAACTACGAGCAGTACTTC	CASSERGLAGGPNQNYEQYF
TRBD2	TRBV7-8	NA	TRBJ2-1	TGTGCCAGCAGCAAGACTAGCGGGGGGGCCAGGTTCTTC	CASSKTSGGARFF
NA	TRBV30	NA	TRBJ1-1	TGTGCCTGGCCCGACCGCAACTTAACTGAAGCTTTCTTT	CAWPDRNLTEAFF
TRBD1	TRBV6-5	NA	TRBJ2-7	TGTGCCAGCAATCGGGACAGGGGGAGGTACGAGCAGTACTTC	CASNRDRGRYEQYF
TRBD1	TRBV5-8	NA	TRBJ2-1	TGTGCCAGCAGCTCCGGGACAGGGAACAATGAGCAGTTCTTC	CASSSGTGNNEQFF
TRBD1	TRBV11-2	NA	TRBJ2-2	TGTGCCAGCAGCCTCACTACAGGGGGCCAGGGCACCGGGGAGCTGTTTTTT	CASSLTTGGQGTGELFF
NA	TRBV5-1	NA	TRBJ2-7	TGCGCCAGCAGCCCCGACACGACCTACGAGCAGTACTTC	CASSPDTTYEQYF
TRBD1	TRBV6-2/TRBV6-3	NA	TRBJ1-1	TGTGCCAGCAGTTACCCCTCACAGGGGGTCAACACTGAAGCTTTCTTT	CASSYPSQGVNTEAFF
TRBD1	TRBV3-1/TRBV3-2	few	TRBJ2-7	TGTGCCAGCAGCCGGGACAGGGAGTACGAGCAGTACTTC	CASSRDREYEQYF
NA	TRBV6-5	once	TRBJ2-1	TGTGCCAGCAGAGGCGGGGGCCACTCCTACAATGAGCAGTTCTTC	CASRGGGHSYNEQFF
TRBD1	TRBV6-5	few	TRBJ1-1	TGTGCCAGCAGTTGGGGACGGACAGGGAGTACTGAAGCTTTCTTT	CASSWGRTGSTEAFF
NA	TRBV6-5	NA	TRBJ1-5	TGTGCCAGCTCTCGGGAGACGGGCAATCAGCCCCAGCATTTT	CASSRETGNQPQHF
NA	TRBV19	NA	TRBJ2-3	TGTGCCAGTAGTATTTTTGCGGGGAGTGGCACAGATACGCAGTATTTT	CASSIFAGSGTDTQYF
NA	TRBV19	NA	TRBJ1-2	TGTGCCAGTAGTTTCCTTCAGGGTAATCGAGACTATGGCTACACCTTC	CASSFLQGNRDYGYTF
NA	TRBV6-6	few	TRBJ2-3	TGTGCCAGCAGTTTCCGCGGGGCCGTTTTAGATACGCAGTATTTT	CASSFRGAVLDTQYF
NA	TRBV20-1	NA	TRBJ1-1	TGCAGTGCTAGTGCAGGGGCCGGGGGATACACTGAAGCTTTCTTT	CSASAGAGGYTEAFF
NA	TRBV2	NA	TRBJ1-1	TGTGCCAGCATCCGGAACCCTAACACTGAAGCTTTCTTT	CASIRNPNTEAFF
TRBD2	TRBV3-1/TRBV3-2	few	TRBJ2-1	TGTGCCAGCAGCCAAGTTAGCGGGGTGTCCTCTGGTGAGCAGTTCTTC	CASSQVSGVSSGEQFF
TRBD1	TRBV5-1	NA	TRBJ1-3	TGCGCCAGCGGGACAGGGACAAACACCATATATTTT	CASGTGTNTIYF
TRBD1	TRBV7-2	NA	TRBJ1-2	TGTGCCAGCAGCCGGGACAGGGACTATGGCTACACCTTC	CASSRDRDYGYTF